This T cell receptor beta chain was sequenced in a study of PD-L1 blockade in urothelial cancer. Turning to the study itself: Timepoints chosen for blood analysis were 3 weeks (second dose) and 6 weeks after treatment start. Study-wide results and caveats: Expansion of tumor-associated blood clones at 3 weeks was greater in durable-benefit patients.

The repertoire was sequenced with immunoSEQ multiplex PCR; TCRdb's copy has only in-frame clones and lacks some. The sample yields tens of thousands of clones, 70% to 80% seen once. Of note for this clone: The antigen is undetermined.

V was clipped by 5 bases and J by 2 bases, with 13 bases between them. The CDR3 spans 15 residues. In germline, CDR1 is SGHNT, CDR2 YENEEA. This TCR derives from a man between 65 and 85 years old with urothelial cancer. Source: PBMCs, taken around atezolizumab (anti-PD-L1) treatment. This chain links TRBV11-3 with TRBJ2-1, with a weak D call TRBD2 (5 bases). CDR3 residues: CASSQGGNTYNEQFF. CDR3 DNA: TGTGCCAGCAGCCAAGGAGGAAACACCTACAATGAGCAGTTCTTC.